This entry features one T cell receptor (beta chain) sequence. Assay: immunoSEQ multiplex PCR; the TCRdb copy retains only in-frame clones and omits some. The sample records 200,000 to 300,000 clones, over 90% being singletons. CDR1 and CDR2 (germline): KGHSH, LQKENI. CDR3 length equals 14 residues. V gave up 2 bases and J gave up 6 bases, with 13 bases separating them. This entry is derived from a study of T cell responses to AZD1222 COVID-19 vaccine. The sample was peripheral blood, taken on day 0 of AZD1222 vaccination. The chain is built from TRBV18 and TRBJ1-2; possible D gene TRBD1, 5 bases. The sequence came from an adult in good health. CDR3: CASSPSRGSDGYTF. For the CDR3, the DNA is TGTGCCAGCTCACCATCTCGGGGGTCGGATGGCTACACCTTC.